The clone carrying this T cell receptor (beta chain) has ten or more counts. The sample originates from a study of T cells in Graves' hyperthyroidism and ophthalmopathy. Amplified TCR beta CDR3 regions came from RNA transcripts. Carried out on the TCR CDR3, a first-round RT-PCR used the HTBI primer set. TCRdb called the multiplex PCR reads again in MiXCR, with one record for every CDR3 protein. Found here are 400,000 to 500,000 distinct CDR3 sequences, roughly 14% of them singletons; the top ten hold about a sixth. The hyperthyroidism was newly diagnosed and had lasted under 2 months; the patients were aged 18 to 65. Germline V CDR1 and CDR2: DFQATT, SNEGSKA (reference sequence). This CDR3 spans 12 amino acids. Deletions cut 3 bases from V and 1 base from J, with 6 bases between.

The sequence came from a woman in her late teens or twenties with Graves' hyperthyroidism. This chain joins TRBV20-1 and TRBJ1-1; D call uncertain. Source material: blood. The CDR3, as DNA: TGCAGTGCTAGGGAATCGAACACTGAAGCTTTCTTT. It encodes CSARESNTEAFF.